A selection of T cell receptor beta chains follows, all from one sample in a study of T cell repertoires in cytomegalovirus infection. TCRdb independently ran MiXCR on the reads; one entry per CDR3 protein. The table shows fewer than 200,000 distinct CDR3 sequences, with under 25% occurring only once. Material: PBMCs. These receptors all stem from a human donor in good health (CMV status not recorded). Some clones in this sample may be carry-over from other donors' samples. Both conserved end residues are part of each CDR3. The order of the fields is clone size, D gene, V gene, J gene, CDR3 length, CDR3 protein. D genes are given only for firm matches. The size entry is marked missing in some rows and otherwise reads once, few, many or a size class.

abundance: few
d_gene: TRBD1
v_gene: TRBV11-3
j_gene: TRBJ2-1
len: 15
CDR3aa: CASSRGQVSYNEQFF

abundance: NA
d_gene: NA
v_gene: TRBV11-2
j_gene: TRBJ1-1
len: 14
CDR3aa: CASSLVGLSTEAFF

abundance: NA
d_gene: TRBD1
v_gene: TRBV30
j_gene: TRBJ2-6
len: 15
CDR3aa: CAWSTGGPGANVLTF

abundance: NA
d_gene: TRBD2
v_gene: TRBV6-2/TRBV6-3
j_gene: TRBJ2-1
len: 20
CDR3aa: CASIPITSGRRKNKYNEQFF

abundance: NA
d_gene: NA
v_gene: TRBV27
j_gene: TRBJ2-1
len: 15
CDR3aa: CASSLGRILGPEQFF

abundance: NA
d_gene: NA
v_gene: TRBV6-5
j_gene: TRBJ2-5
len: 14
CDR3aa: CASSSHRSQETQYF

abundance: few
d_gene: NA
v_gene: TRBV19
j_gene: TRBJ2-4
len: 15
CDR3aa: CASSIGTVAKNIQYF

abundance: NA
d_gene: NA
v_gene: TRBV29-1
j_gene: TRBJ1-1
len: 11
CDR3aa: CSVGVRKEAFF

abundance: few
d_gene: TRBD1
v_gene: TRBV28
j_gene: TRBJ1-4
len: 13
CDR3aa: CASRGTGDEKLFF

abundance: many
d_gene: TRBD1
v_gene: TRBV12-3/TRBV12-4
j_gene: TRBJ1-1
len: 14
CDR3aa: CASSFTGGSAEAFF

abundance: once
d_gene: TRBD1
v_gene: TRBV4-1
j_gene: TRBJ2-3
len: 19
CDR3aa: CASSPRGIQGQLSTDTQYF

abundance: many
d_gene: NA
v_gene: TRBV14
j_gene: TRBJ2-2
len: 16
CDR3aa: CASSGRQVRNTGELFF

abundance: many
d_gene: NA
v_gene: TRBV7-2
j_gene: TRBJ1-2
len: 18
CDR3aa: CASSDHKGGRDQNYGYTF